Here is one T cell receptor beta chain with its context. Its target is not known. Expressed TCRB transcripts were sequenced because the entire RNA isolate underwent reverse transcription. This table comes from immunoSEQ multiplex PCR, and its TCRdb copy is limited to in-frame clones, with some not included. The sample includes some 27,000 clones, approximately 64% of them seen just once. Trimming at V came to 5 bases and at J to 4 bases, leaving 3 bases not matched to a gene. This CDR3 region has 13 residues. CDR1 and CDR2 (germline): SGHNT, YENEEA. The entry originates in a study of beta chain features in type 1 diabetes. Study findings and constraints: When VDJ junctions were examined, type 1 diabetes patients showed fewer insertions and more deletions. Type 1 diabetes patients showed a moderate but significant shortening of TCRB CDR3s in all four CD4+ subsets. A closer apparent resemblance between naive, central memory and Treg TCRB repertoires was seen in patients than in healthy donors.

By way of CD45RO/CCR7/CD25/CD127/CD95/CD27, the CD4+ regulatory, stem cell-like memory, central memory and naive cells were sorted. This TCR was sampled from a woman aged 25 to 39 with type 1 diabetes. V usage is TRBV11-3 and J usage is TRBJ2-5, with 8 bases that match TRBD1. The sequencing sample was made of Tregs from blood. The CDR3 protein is CASSPGQGETQYF. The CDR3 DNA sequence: TGTGCCAGCAGCCCCGGACAGGGAGAGACCCAGTACTTC.